At least ten counts were recorded for the clone carrying this T cell receptor (beta chain). Its antigen remains unidentified. The length of the CDR3 is 14 residues. Per the germline V gene, CDR1 is SGHKS and CDR2 is YYEKEE (reference sequence). The V end was cut by 2 bases, the J end by 3 bases, with 12 bases between. This entry is derived from a study of CD8 T cells in ankylosing spondylitis. Study findings and constraints: Disease-linked clones reportedly showed significant enrichment in matched ankylosing spondylitis synovial fluid.

TCRdb re-analysed the 5' RACE reads in MiXCR, keeping a single row per CDR3 protein. The sample gives 150,000 to 200,000 distinct CDR3 sequences, 11% of which show up once; around 29% is in the top ten. This TCR was recovered from a male donor with ankylosing spondylitis or in good health (not recorded which). V gene TRBV5-5 combines with J gene TRBJ2-7, with no clear D. Sequenced material: blood, either unsorted or a sorted T cell fraction (not recorded which). In DNA, the CDR3 is TGTGCCAGCAGCTTCGGTATGGGTGTCTACGAGCAGTACTTC. It codes for CASSFGMGVYEQYF.